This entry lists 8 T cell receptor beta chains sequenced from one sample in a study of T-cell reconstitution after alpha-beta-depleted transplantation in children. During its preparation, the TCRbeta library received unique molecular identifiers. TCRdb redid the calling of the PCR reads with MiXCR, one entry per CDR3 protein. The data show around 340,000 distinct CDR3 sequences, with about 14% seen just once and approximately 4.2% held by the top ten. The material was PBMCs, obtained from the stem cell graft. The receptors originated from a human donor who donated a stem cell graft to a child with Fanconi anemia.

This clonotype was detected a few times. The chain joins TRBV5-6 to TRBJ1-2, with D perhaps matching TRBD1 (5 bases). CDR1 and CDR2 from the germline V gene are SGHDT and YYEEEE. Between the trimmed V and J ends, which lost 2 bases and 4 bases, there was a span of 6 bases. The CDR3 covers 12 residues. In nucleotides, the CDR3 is TGTGCCAGCAGCTTACAGGTCTATGGCTACACCTTC. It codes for CASSLQVYGYTF.

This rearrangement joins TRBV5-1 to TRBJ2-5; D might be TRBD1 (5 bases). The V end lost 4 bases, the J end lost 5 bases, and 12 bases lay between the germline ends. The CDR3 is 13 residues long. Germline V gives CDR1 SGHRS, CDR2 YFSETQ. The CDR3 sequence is CASSTGPRETQYF. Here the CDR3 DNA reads TGCGCCAGCAGCACAGGCCCCCGGGAGACCCAGTACTTC.

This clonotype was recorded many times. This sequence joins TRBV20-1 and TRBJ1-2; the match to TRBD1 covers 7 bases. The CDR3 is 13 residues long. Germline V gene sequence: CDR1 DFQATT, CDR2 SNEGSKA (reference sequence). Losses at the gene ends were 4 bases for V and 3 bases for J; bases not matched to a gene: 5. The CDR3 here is CSAKRGHYYGYTF. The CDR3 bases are TGCAGTGCTAAAAGGGGGCACTACTATGGCTACACCTTC.

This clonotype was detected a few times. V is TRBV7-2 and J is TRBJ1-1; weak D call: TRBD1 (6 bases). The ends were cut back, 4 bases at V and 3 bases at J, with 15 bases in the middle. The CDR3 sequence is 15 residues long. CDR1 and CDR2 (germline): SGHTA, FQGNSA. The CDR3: CASSWGAAAHTEAFF. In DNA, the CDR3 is TGTGCCAGCAGCTGGGGGGCGGCGGCCCACACTGAAGCTTTCTTT.

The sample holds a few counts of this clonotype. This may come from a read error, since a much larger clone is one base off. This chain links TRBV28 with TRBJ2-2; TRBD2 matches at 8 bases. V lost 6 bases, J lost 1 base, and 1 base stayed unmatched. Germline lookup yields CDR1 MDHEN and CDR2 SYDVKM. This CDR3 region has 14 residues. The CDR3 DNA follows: TGTGCCAGCAGGAGCGGGGGGAACACCGGGGAGCTGTTTTTT. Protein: CASRSGGNTGELFF. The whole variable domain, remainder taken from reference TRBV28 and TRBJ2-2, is DVKVTQSSRYLVKRTGEKVFLECVQDMDHENMFWYRQDPGLGLRLIYFSYDVKMKEKGDIPEGYSVSREKKERFSLILESASTNQTSMYLCASRSGGNTGELFFGEGSRLTVL.

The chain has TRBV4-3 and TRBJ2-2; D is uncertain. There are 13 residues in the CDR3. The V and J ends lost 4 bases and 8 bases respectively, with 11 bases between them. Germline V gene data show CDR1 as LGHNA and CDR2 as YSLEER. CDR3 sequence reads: CASSRFGEGELFF. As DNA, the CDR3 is TGCGCCAGCAGCCGTTTCGGTGAAGGGGAGCTGTTTTTT.

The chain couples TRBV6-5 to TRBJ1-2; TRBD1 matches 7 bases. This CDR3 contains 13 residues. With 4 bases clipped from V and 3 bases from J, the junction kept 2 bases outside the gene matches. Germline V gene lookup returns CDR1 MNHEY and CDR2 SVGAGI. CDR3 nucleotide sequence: TGTGCCAGCAGTTTGGGACAGCACTATGGCTACACCTTC. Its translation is CASSLGQHYGYTF.

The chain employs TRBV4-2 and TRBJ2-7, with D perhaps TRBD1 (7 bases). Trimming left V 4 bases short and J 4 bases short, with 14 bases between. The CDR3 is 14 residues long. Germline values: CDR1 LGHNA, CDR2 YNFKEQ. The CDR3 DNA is TGTGCCAGCAGCCCAGGACTACAGGGGTACGAGCAGTACGTC. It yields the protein CASSPGLQGYEQYV.